This note documents a single TCR beta chain sequence. Its antigen remains unknown. The sample belongs to a study of PD-L1 blockade in urothelial cancer. Study background: Investigators checked blood 3 weeks (second dose) and 6 weeks after treatment start. Overall study findings and caveats: Pretreatment TCR clonality in blood, when below the median, was predictive of better survival. Durable-benefit patients showed greater tumor-associated blood clone expansion at 3 weeks.

Clones were sequenced by immunoSEQ multiplex PCR, and TCRdb holds only the in-frame ones, with some missing. The sample has 38,000 or so clones, around four fifths seen once. Germline V gene sequence: CDR1 MGHDK, CDR2 SYGVNS. The CDR3 has 15 residues. The V and J ends lost 2 bases and 2 bases, in that order; junction bases with no gene match: 3. Specified time point: pretreatment peripheral blood. This clonotype originated in a man of 80 years or more with urothelial cancer. The V gene is TRBV25-1, the J gene TRBJ1-3; 7 nucleotides line up with TRBD1. This sample comprised PBMCs, obtained around atezolizumab (anti-PD-L1) treatment. CDR3 region: CASSEARGTGNTIYF. The CDR3 DNA reads TGTGCCAGCAGTGAAGCCAGGGGGACTGGAAACACCATATATTTT.